This TCR beta chain was found in a study of cytomegalovirus exposure and HLA in healthy donors. Study details: HLA-typed donors contributed 65 million to 85 million unique TCRs, which were held in an early data release. Points from the study as a whole: Exclusion as indistinguishable affected some V segments, including TRBV6-2 and TRBV6-3. The presence/absence work took it that sequencing depth was about the same across donors. The authors enumerated over 150 TCR beta chains as linked to cytomegalovirus.

As concerns this clone: The antigen is not known.

This CDR3 spans 11 amino acids. The germline V gene has CDR1 DFQATT and CDR2 SNEGSKA (reference sequence). V dropped 5 bases and J dropped 7; count of bases not matched to a gene: 4. Amplification used 60 Vbeta primers and 13 Jbeta primers. Some clones are missing from TCRdb's copy, which holds only in-frame ones; the method was immunoSEQ multiplex PCR. The sample has 110,000 to 150,000 clones; approximately 63% are singletons. This receptor was taken from a woman aged 60 to 75 in good health and CMV-seropositive. Source material: PBMCs. This chain connects TRBV20-1 to TRBJ2-7; 8 bases line up with TRBD1. In nucleotides, the CDR3 is TGCAGTGCTGATACAGGGGGAGAGCAGTACTTC. This translates into CSADTGGEQYF.